This T cell receptor beta chain was identified in a study of STAT3 mutations in large granular lymphocyte leukemia. About 40,000 productive templates were obtained per sample on average. Profiled with immunoSEQ multiplex PCR; TCRdb holds only in-frame clones, not every one. The table has fewer than 15,000 clones, 88% seen once; the top ten hold approximately 12%. Study results and caveats: Every T-cell large granular lymphocyte leukemia patient had at least one immunodominant TCR beta clonotype. Some patients had dominant TCR clones larger than their STAT3 mutant burden.

The ends lost 5 bases at V and 3 bases at J; junction bases unmatched: 4. This CDR3 spans 15 amino acids. Per the germline V gene, CDR1 is SGHAT and CDR2 is FQNNGV. Notes on this clone: Its specificity is not known.

Specimen: PBMCs. J is TRBJ2-7 and V is TRBV11-2, with 13 bases matching TRBD2. This receptor was identified in a human donor with T large granular lymphocyte leukemia. Some clones in this sample may be carry-over from other donors' samples. CDR3 loop: CASSLGLAGVYEQYV. CDR3 coding DNA: TGTGCCAGCAGCCTCGGACTAGCGGGGGTCTACGAGCAGTACGTC.